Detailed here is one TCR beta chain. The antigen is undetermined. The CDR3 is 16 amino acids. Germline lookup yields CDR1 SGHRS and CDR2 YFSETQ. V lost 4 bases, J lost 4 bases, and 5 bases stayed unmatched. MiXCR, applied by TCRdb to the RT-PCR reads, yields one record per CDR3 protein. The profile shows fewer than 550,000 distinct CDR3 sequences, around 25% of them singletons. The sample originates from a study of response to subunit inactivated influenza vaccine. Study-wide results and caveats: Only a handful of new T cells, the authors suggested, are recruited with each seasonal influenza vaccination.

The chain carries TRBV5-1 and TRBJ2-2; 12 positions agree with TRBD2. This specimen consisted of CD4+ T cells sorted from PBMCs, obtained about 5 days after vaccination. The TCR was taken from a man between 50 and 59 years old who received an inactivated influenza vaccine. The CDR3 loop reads CASSSSGLAGTGELFF. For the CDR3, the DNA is TGCGCCAGCAGCAGCTCGGGACTAGCGGGCACCGGGGAGCTGTTTTTT.